Listed below are T cell receptor beta chains from one sample, sequenced in a study of blood T cell repertoires in COVID-19. Profiling relied on immunoSEQ multiplex PCR, and the TCRdb table lists in-frame clones only, not all of them. Of nearly 250,000 clones listed, 90% are singletons. Sequencing was carried out using PBMCs or T cells enriched from blood (not recorded which). The receptors stem from a man in his fifties who had been exposed to COVID-19. Both conserved end residues are part of each CDR3. Each record gives: clone size, D gene, V gene, J gene, CDR3 protein, CDR3 DNA. The D gene is left open where the match is weak. Where a row states a size, it is once, few, many or the class of an expanded clone; other rows omit it.

abundance: NA
d_gene: TRBD2
v_gene: TRBV2
j_gene: TRBJ2-5
CDR3aa: CASSPWTSGLGETQYF
CDR3nt: TGTGCCAGCAGTCCGTGGACTAGCGGCCTTGGCGAGACCCAGTACTTC

abundance: NA
d_gene: NA
v_gene: TRBV29-1
j_gene: TRBJ2-2
CDR3aa: CSVALWTDGGTGELFF
CDR3nt: TGCAGCGTGGCACTATGGACAGACGGTGGAACCGGGGAGCTGTTTTTT

abundance: NA
d_gene: NA
v_gene: TRBV19
j_gene: TRBJ1-1
CDR3aa: CASRAGTEAFF
CDR3nt: TGTGCCAGTAGGGCAGGGACTGAAGCTTTCTTT

abundance: NA
d_gene: TRBD1
v_gene: TRBV5-1
j_gene: TRBJ1-1
CDR3aa: CASSLDRANTEAFF
CDR3nt: TGCGCCAGCAGCTTAGACAGGGCAAACACTGAAGCTTTCTTT

abundance: NA
d_gene: NA
v_gene: TRBV5-1
j_gene: TRBJ2-5
CDR3aa: CASSLPRETQYF
CDR3nt: TGCGCCAGCAGCTTGCCTCGGGAGACCCAGTACTTC

abundance: NA
d_gene: NA
v_gene: TRBV7-9
j_gene: TRBJ2-5
CDR3aa: CASSSRLDGETQYF
CDR3nt: TGTGCCAGCAGCTCAAGACTAGACGGAGAGACCCAGTACTTC

abundance: NA
d_gene: NA
v_gene: TRBV18
j_gene: TRBJ1-4
CDR3aa: CASSPDSIGEKLFF
CDR3nt: TGTGCCAGCTCACCGGACTCGATCGGTGAAAAACTGTTTTTT

abundance: few
d_gene: TRBD1
v_gene: TRBV18
j_gene: TRBJ1-5
CDR3aa: CASSQGVSNQPQHF
CDR3nt: TGTGCCAGCTCCCAGGGGGTTAGCAATCAGCCCCAGCATTTT

abundance: NA
d_gene: TRBD1
v_gene: TRBV18
j_gene: TRBJ2-3
CDR3aa: CASSPGQGGDTQYF
CDR3nt: TGTGCCAGCTCACCCGGACAGGGGGGAGATACGCAGTATTTT

abundance: NA
d_gene: TRBD2
v_gene: TRBV18
j_gene: TRBJ2-2
CDR3aa: CASSPTSRNTGELFF
CDR3nt: TGTGCCAGCTCACCGACTAGCCGAAACACCGGGGAGCTGTTTTTT

abundance: NA
d_gene: NA
v_gene: TRBV9
j_gene: TRBJ2-3
CDR3aa: CASSLGHTDTQYF
CDR3nt: TGTGCCAGCTCCCTAGGACACACAGATACGCAGTATTTT

abundance: NA
d_gene: NA
v_gene: TRBV3-1/TRBV3-2
j_gene: TRBJ1-1
CDR3aa: CASSPNRLRRNTEAFF
CDR3nt: TGTGCCAGCAGTCCAAACCGGCTTAGGAGGAACACTGAAGCTTTCTTT

abundance: once
d_gene: TRBD1
v_gene: TRBV7-7
j_gene: TRBJ2-5
CDR3aa: CASSLAEGRGQETQYF
CDR3nt: TGTGCTAGCAGCTTAGCTGAGGGCAGGGGGCAAGAGACCCAGTACTTC

abundance: NA
d_gene: NA
v_gene: TRBV28
j_gene: TRBJ1-2
CDR3aa: CASSYAGSNYGYTF
CDR3nt: TGTGCCAGCAGTTACGCAGGGTCTAACTATGGCTACACCTTC

abundance: NA
d_gene: TRBD2
v_gene: TRBV5-1
j_gene: TRBJ2-1
CDR3aa: CASSMGLAGRGEQFF
CDR3nt: TGCGCCAGCAGCATGGGACTAGCGGGAAGGGGAGAGCAGTTCTTC

abundance: NA
d_gene: NA
v_gene: TRBV3-1/TRBV3-2
j_gene: TRBJ1-2
CDR3aa: CASSQSWGRTNYGYTF
CDR3nt: TGTGCCAGCAGCCAATCTTGGGGCAGAACTAACTATGGCTACACCTTC

abundance: NA
d_gene: TRBD2
v_gene: TRBV7-7
j_gene: TRBJ2-7
CDR3aa: CASGATGSSEQYF
CDR3nt: TGTGCTAGCGGGGCAACAGGGTCAAGTGAGCAGTACTTC

abundance: NA
d_gene: NA
v_gene: TRBV5-1
j_gene: TRBJ2-2
CDR3aa: CASSLAQSNTGELFF
CDR3nt: TGCGCCAGCAGCTTGGCCCAGTCGAACACCGGGGAGCTGTTTTTT

abundance: once
d_gene: NA
v_gene: TRBV28
j_gene: TRBJ1-1
CDR3aa: CASSLSRPSYEAFF
CDR3nt: TGTGCCAGCAGTTTATCGCGTCCGAGCTATGAAGCTTTCTTT

abundance: NA
d_gene: TRBD1
v_gene: TRBV12-5
j_gene: TRBJ1-1
CDR3aa: CASGLQGARGKAFF
CDR3nt: TGTGCTAGTGGTTTACAGGGGGCCCGGGGAAAGGCTTTCTTT

abundance: NA
d_gene: NA
v_gene: TRBV19
j_gene: TRBJ2-1
CDR3aa: CASSIERYSYNEQFF
CDR3nt: TGTGCCAGTAGTATTGAGCGATACTCCTACAATGAGCAGTTCTTC

abundance: few
d_gene: TRBD1
v_gene: TRBV4-1
j_gene: TRBJ1-4
CDR3aa: CASSQGQGKEKLFF
CDR3nt: TGCGCCAGCAGCCAAGGACAGGGGAAAGAAAAACTGTTTTTT

abundance: NA
d_gene: TRBD2
v_gene: TRBV12-5
j_gene: TRBJ2-1
CDR3aa: CASGVTSGSPYNEQFF
CDR3nt: TGTGCTAGTGGAGTGACTAGCGGGAGTCCCTACAATGAGCAGTTCTTC

abundance: NA
d_gene: TRBD2
v_gene: TRBV2
j_gene: TRBJ2-3
CDR3aa: CASSGGTSGITDTQYF
CDR3nt: TGTGCCAGCAGCGGAGGGACTAGCGGCATCACAGATACGCAGTATTTT

abundance: NA
d_gene: NA
v_gene: TRBV9
j_gene: TRBJ1-5
CDR3aa: CASSVGPGVIYNQPQHF
CDR3nt: TGTGCCAGCAGCGTAGGGCCCGGAGTAATTTACAATCAGCCCCAGCATTTT

abundance: NA
d_gene: NA
v_gene: TRBV5-1
j_gene: TRBJ1-2
CDR3aa: CASSASPEGGYTF
CDR3nt: TGCGCCAGCAGCGCGAGCCCTGAGGGAGGCTACACCTTC